Following are 20 T cell receptor beta chains from one sample sequenced in a study of T cell clonotyping in hematopoietic cell transplantation. TCRdb's table, derived via immunoSEQ multiplex PCR, lists solely in-frame clones and lacks some. The sample contains approximately 42,000 clones, 95% of which appear only once. The specimen was peripheral blood mononuclear cells. These receptors were obtained from a man under 40 in good health. Some clones in this sample may be carry-over from other donors' samples.

The V gene is TRBV7-2, the J gene TRBJ2-3; D is unclear. This CDR3 comprises 14 residues. With 8 bases removed from V and 5 bases from J, the gap between germline ends came to 17 bases. Germline V gene data show CDR1 as SGHTA and CDR2 as FQGNSA. CDR3 coding DNA: TGTGCCAGCGGCTACGAACACCGCAGAGATACGCAGTATTTT. Translation: CASGYEHRRDTQYF.

This chain connects TRBV9 to TRBJ1-2; D is uncertain. This CDR3 contains 19 residues. Germline loops: CDR1 SGDLS, CDR2 YYNGEE. Trimming took 0 bases from V and 0 from J, leaving 21 bases between them. The CDR3 here is CASSVDSTTAPSSNYGYTF. The CDR3 DNA sequence: TGTGCCAGCAGCGTAGATAGTACCACGGCGCCTTCTTCTAACTATGGCTACACCTTC.

The V and J genes are TRBV30 and TRBJ2-5; no definite D call. The CDR3 runs to 12 residues. Germline lookup yields CDR1 GTSNPN and CDR2 SVGIG (reference sequence). Between the trimmed V and J ends, which lost 0 bases and 4 bases, there was a span of 6 bases. CDR3 loop: CAWSVNRETQYF. The CDR3 DNA reads TGTGCCTGGAGTGTAAACCGAGAGACCCAGTACTTC.

The chain recombines TRBV5-5 with TRBJ1-4, with D maybe TRBD1 (5 bases). Germline V gives CDR1 SGHKS, CDR2 YYEKEE (reference sequence). CDR3 length: 16 amino acids. Trimming left V 4 bases short and J 0 bases short, with 13 bases between. CDR3 loop: CASSLTGFSTNEKLFF. CDR3 DNA sequence: TGTGCCAGCAGCCTAACAGGCTTTTCAACTAATGAAAAACTGTTTTTT.

The J gene is TRBJ1-1, the V gene TRBV30, with a possible D match to TRBD1 (6 bases). The V gene lost 3 bases and the J gene lost 2 bases, with 28 bases spanning the gap. Germline CDR1 GTSNPN, CDR2 SVGIG (reference sequence). The CDR3 has 19 residues. CDR3 in amino acids: CAWRVDSGDFLPLNTEAFF. The CDR3 nucleotides read TGTGCCTGGAGGGTGGATTCAGGGGATTTTTTACCCCTAAACACTGAAGCTTTCTTT. The full variable domain, in which reference TRBV30 and TRBJ1-1 provide the parts outside the CDR3, is SQTIHQWPATLVQPVGSPLSLECTVEGTSNPNLYWYRQAAGRGLQLLFYSVGIGQISSEVPQNLSASRPQDRQFILSSKKLLLSDSGFYLCAWRVDSGDFLPLNTEAFFGQGTRLTVV.

The sample holds one count of this clone. The V call is TRBV6-5, the J call TRBJ2-1; TRBD1 agrees at 7 bases. With V trimmed by 7 bases and J by 2 bases, 8 bases remained unmatched. Germline V gene data show CDR1 as MNHEY and CDR2 as SVGAGI. The CDR3 is 15 amino acids. As DNA, the CDR3 is TGTGCCAGCAAAATCCTTGACAGGGCCTACAATGAGCAGTTCTTC. It yields the protein CASKILDRAYNEQFF.

This clone was seen a single time. The chain couples TRBV30 to TRBJ1-2; D gene ambiguous. Germline values: CDR1 GTSNPN, CDR2 SVGIG (reference sequence). Trimming took off 6 bases at V and 4 bases at J, with 6 bases between the two ends. The CDR3 has 10 residues. The CDR3 nucleotides are TGTGCCTGCACGGCCTATGGCTACACCTTC. Protein product: CACTAYGYTF. The complete variable domain, with remaining parts taken from reference TRBV30 and TRBJ1-2, reads SQTIHQWPATLVQPVGSPLSLECTVEGTSNPNLYWYRQAAGRGLQLLFYSVGIGQISSEVPQNLSASRPQDRQFILSSKKLLLSDSGFYLCACTAYGYTFGSGTRLTVV.

CDR3 loop: CASTSDTGELFF. The CDR3 bases are TGTGCCAGCACCTCCGACACCGGGGAGCTGTTTTTT. This chain joins TRBV7-2 and TRBJ2-2; D unresolved. Trimming removed 7 bases from V and 3 bases from J, with 6 bases in between. CDR3 length: 12 amino acids. Germline assignment: CDR1 SGHTA and CDR2 FQGNSA. The complete variable domain, with remaining parts taken from reference TRBV7-2 and TRBJ2-2, reads GAGVSQSPSNKVTEKGKDVELRCDPISGHTALYWYRQSLGQGLEFLIYFQGNSAPDKSGLPSDRFSAERTGGSVSTLTIQRTQQEDSAVYLCASTSDTGELFFGEGSRLTVL.

The chain combines TRBV29-1 with TRBJ2-2; no firm D call. The CDR3 extends over 11 amino acids. CDR1 and CDR2 from the germline V gene are SQVTM and ANQGSEA. V gave up 7 bases and J gave up 5 bases, with 8 bases separating them. CDR3 region: CSADKTGELFF. The DNA for the CDR3 is TGCAGCGCTGACAAGACCGGGGAGCTGTTTTTT.

The chain combines TRBV12-5 with TRBJ2-5; TRBD2 matches 14 bases. V lost 2 bases, J lost 5 bases, and 10 bases stayed unmatched. The CDR3 is 18 amino acids. CDR1 and CDR2 from the germline V gene are LGHNT and FRNRAP. CDR3 bases: TGTGCTAGTGGTTTGCTAAGGACTAGCGGGGGGCCCACCGAGACCCAGTACTTC. Its translation is CASGLLRTSGGPTETQYF.

V usage is TRBV11-2 and J usage is TRBJ2-3, with D hard to call. Per germline, CDR1 SGHAT and CDR2 FQNNGV. This CDR3 comprises 13 residues. Trimming removed 0 bases from V and 1 base from J, with 2 bases in between. CDR3 sequence: CASSLEGTDTQYF. The CDR3 nucleotides read TGTGCCAGCAGCTTAGAGGGCACAGATACGCAGTATTTT.

V is TRBV7-2 and J is TRBJ2-7; the D is unclear. CDR1 and CDR2 from the germline V gene are SGHTA and FQGNSA. CDR3 length: 14 amino acids. V was shortened by 5 bases and J by 0 bases, with 11 bases between the two germline ends. CDR3 residues: CASSPRRSSYEQYF. The DNA of the CDR3 is TGTGCCAGCAGCCCCCGGCGGAGCTCCTACGAGCAGTACTTC. Supplemented by reference TRBV7-2 and TRBJ2-7, the full variable domain reads GAGVSQSPSNKVTEKGKDVELRCDPISGHTALYWYRQSLGQGLEFLIYFQGNSAPDKSGLPSDRFSAERTGGSVSTLTIQRTQQEDSAVYLCASSPRRSSYEQYFGPGTRLTVT.

The chain links TRBV6-1 to TRBJ2-5, with 9 bases aligning to TRBD1. The length of the CDR3 is 17 residues. CDR1 is MNHNS and CDR2 is SASEGT in the germline V gene. The ends lost 2 bases at V and 2 bases at J; junction bases unmatched: 9. For the CDR3, the DNA is TGTGCCAGCAGTGAAAAGAGGACAGGGGCCTTACAAGAGACCCAGTACTTC. Residues: CASSEKRTGALQETQYF.

This sequence joins TRBV6-1 and TRBJ2-3, with D perhaps being TRBD1 or TRBD2 (5 bases each). Germline loops: CDR1 MNHNS, CDR2 SASEGT. The CDR3 has 14 residues. The V end was cut by 6 bases, the J end by 0 bases, with 10 bases between. The CDR3 DNA follows: TGTGCCAGCAGGCTGGGGGAAAGCACAGATACGCAGTATTTT. Its translation: CASRLGESTDTQYF.

The chain has TRBV7-3 and TRBJ1-1, with D maybe TRBD1 (5 bases). The CDR3 consists of 16 residues. V was pared by 0 bases and J by 3 bases, with 14 bases between. In germline, CDR1 is SGHTA, CDR2 FQGTGA. CDR3 coding DNA: TGTGCCAGCAGCTTAACTTCAGGGACGGTGGACACTGAAGCTTTCTTT. Its translation is CASSLTSGTVDTEAFF. Full variable domain (outside the CDR3, taken from reference TRBV7-3 and TRBJ1-1): GAGVSQTPSNKVTEKGKYVELRCDPISGHTALYWYRQSLGQGPEFLIYFQGTGAADDSGLPNDRFFAVRPEGSVSTLKIQRTERGDSAVYLCASSLTSGTVDTEAFFGQGTRLTVV.

The gene calls are TRBV5-1 and TRBJ2-7, with D possibly being TRBD1 (6 bases). The V end lost 0 bases, the J end lost 5 bases, and 12 bases lay between the germline ends. This CDR3 spans 14 amino acids. Germline values: CDR1 SGHRS, CDR2 YFSETQ. The CDR3 here is CASSLGAGANEQYF. The CDR3 nucleotides read TGCGCCAGCAGCTTGGGGGCAGGGGCGAACGAGCAGTACTTC.

The J gene is TRBJ2-7, the V gene TRBV11-3, with D uncertain. V was cut by 5 bases and J by 6 bases, with 17 bases left in between. This CDR3 has 14 residues. Germline V gene data show CDR1 as SGHNT and CDR2 as YENEEA. CDR3: CASSPWGSGAEQYF. The CDR3 nucleotides are TGTGCCAGCAGCCCTTGGGGATCGGGCGCCGAGCAGTACTTC.

The rearrangement uses TRBV11-3 and TRBJ2-7; a weak D match, TRBD1 (5 bases). V lost 2 bases to trimming and J lost 2 bases, with 10 bases between them. There are 14 residues in the CDR3. CDR1 and CDR2 (germline): SGHNT, YENEEA. The CDR3 nucleotides read TGTGCCAGCAGCTTAACAAGCAGGGCCTACGAGCAGTACTTC. Residues: CASSLTSRAYEQYF.

The rearrangement joins TRBV6-1 to TRBJ1-5; no firm D call. This CDR3 is built from 15 residues. Germline V gene sequence: CDR1 MNHNS, CDR2 SASEGT. Deletions cut 3 bases from V and 4 bases from J, with 13 bases between. The CDR3: CASSDEVLGNQPQHF. The CDR3 coding sequence is TGTGCCAGCAGTGACGAGGTTTTAGGGAATCAGCCCCAGCATTTT.

The chain carries TRBV27 and TRBJ2-7, with 8 bases matching TRBD1. CDR1 is MNHEY, CDR2 SMNVEV, per germline (reference sequence). The length of the CDR3 is 16 residues. V lost 8 bases to trimming and J lost 5 bases; unmatched junction nucleotides: 17. The DNA of the CDR3 is TGTGCCAGCTCCGGCGTCCGGACAGGGAAGGTCAACGAGCAGTACTTC. It yields the protein CASSGVRTGKVNEQYF.